This TCR beta chain was sequenced for a study of blood T cell repertoires in COVID-19. The data were produced by immunoSEQ multiplex PCR, yet TCRdb's version contains in-frame clones alone and is incomplete. In the table there are about 180,000 clones, approximately 87% of which are singletons. The V and J ends lost 0 bases and 2 bases, in that order; junction bases with no gene match: 5. The CDR3 consists of 16 residues. Germline CDR1 reads SGDLS; CDR2 reads YYNGEE. The TCR originated in a woman aged 70-85 years with COVID-19, enrolled during active disease. The chain joins TRBV9 to TRBJ2-7, with 10 bases matching TRBD2. The source material was peripheral blood. Here the CDR3 reads CASSVAASGRAYEQYF. DNA of the CDR3: TGTGCCAGCAGCGTAGCTGCCAGCGGGAGGGCCTACGAGCAGTACTTC.